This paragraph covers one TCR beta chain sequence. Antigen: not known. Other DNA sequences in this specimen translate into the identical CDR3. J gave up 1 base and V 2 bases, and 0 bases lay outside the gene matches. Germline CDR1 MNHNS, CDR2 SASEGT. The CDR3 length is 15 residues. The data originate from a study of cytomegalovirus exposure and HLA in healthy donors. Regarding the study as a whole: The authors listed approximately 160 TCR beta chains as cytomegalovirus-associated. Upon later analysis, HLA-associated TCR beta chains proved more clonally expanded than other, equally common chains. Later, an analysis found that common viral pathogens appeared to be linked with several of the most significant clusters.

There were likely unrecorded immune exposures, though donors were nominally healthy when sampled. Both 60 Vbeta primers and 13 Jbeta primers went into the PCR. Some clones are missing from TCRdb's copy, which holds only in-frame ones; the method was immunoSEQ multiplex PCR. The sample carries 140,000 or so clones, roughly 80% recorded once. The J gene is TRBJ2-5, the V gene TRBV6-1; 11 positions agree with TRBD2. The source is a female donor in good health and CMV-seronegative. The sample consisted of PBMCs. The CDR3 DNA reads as TGTGCCAGCAGTGAACTAGCGGGAGGCCAAGAGACCCAGTACTTC. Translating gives CASSELAGGQETQYF.